Following are 27 T cell receptor beta chains from one sample sequenced in a study of OX40 agonist ivuxolimab in advanced cancers. Produced via immunoSEQ multiplex PCR; TCRdb's table is partial and in-frame only. This sample has 70,000 to 80,000 clones; around 85% occur once, and the top ten carry approximately 4.6%. Sequencing was performed on CD4+ or CD8+ T cells sorted from blood, taken in a trial of the OX40 agonist ivuxolimab. All receptors come from an adult with an advanced solid tumor such as melanoma, head and neck, liver or kidney cancer.

V and J are TRBV5-5 and TRBJ1-4; D call uncertain. CDR1 SGHKS and CDR2 YYEKEE come from the germline V gene (reference sequence). The CDR3 runs 16 residues. V lost 2 bases, J lost 1 base, and 12 bases lay in between. In DNA, the CDR3 is TGTGCCAGCAGCTTTAGTTGGGGAGGAACTAATGAAAAACTGTTTTTT. Residues: CASSFSWGGTNEKLFF.

The rearrangement links TRBV27 to TRBJ1-2, with no clear D. The germline V gene has CDR1 MNHEY and CDR2 SMNVEV (reference sequence). V lost 0 bases and J 5 bases, leaving 19 bases between the germline ends. This CDR3 is 17 amino acids long. CDR3 nucleotides: TGTGCCAGCAGTTTATCGATATCAGAAGGGTGGACTTATGGCTACACCTTC. Amino acids: CASSLSISEGWTYGYTF.

The chain joins TRBV5-4 to TRBJ1-1, with D perhaps matching TRBD1 (5 bases). V gave up 2 bases and J gave up 3 bases, with 5 bases separating them. The germline gives CDR1 SGHNT, CDR2 YYREEE (reference sequence). This CDR3 is 12 amino acids long. The DNA of the CDR3 is TGTGCCAGCAGCTTAGGGGACACTGAAGCTTTCTTT. This gives the protein CASSLGDTEAFF.

This chain uses TRBV15 with TRBJ1-1; weak D call: TRBD1 (5 bases). CDR1 and CDR2 (germline): LNHNV, YYDKDF (reference sequence). This CDR3 has 15 amino acids. V was trimmed by 2 bases and J by 1 base, leaving 11 bases between them. The CDR3 spells CATSRPGTGNTEAFF. Here the CDR3 DNA reads TGTGCCACCAGCAGACCTGGCACAGGGAACACTGAAGCTTTCTTT.

In this sample, this clone turned up a few times. The rearrangement joins TRBV6-6 to TRBJ1-3; D uncertain. CDR3 size: 16 residues. Germline CDR1 and CDR2: MNHNY and SVGAGI (reference sequence). V gave up 6 bases and J gave up 1 base, with 16 bases separating them. The CDR3, as DNA: TGTGCCAGCAGACCTCCTGCCACCTTATCTGGAAACACCATATATTTT. This gives the protein CASRPPATLSGNTIYF.

This chain uses TRBV29-1 with TRBJ1-1; no firm D call. There are 11 residues in the CDR3. Deletions cut 3 bases from V and 2 bases from J, with 4 bases between. Germline assignment: CDR1 SQVTM and CDR2 ANQGSEA. Written as DNA, the CDR3 is TGCAGCGTTGAGCGCAACACTGAAGCTTTCTTT. Its translation: CSVERNTEAFF.

The table lists this clone with a count of one. The CDR3 DNA reads as TGTGCCAGCAGCTTAGAGGGGACCTATGGCTACACCTTC. As protein: CASSLEGTYGYTF. V usage is TRBV11-1 and J usage is TRBJ1-2, with D perhaps matching TRBD1 (5 bases). Trimming stripped 1 base from V and 4 bases from J, with 7 bases between. CDR3 size: 13 residues. CDR1 is SGHAT and CDR2 is FQDESV in the germline V gene (reference sequence).

This rearrangement joins TRBV4-1 to TRBJ1-1, with D unresolved. Germline lookup yields CDR1 MGHRA and CDR2 YSYEKL. Trimming pared 4 bases from V and 4 bases from J, leaving 13 bases between. The CDR3 has 14 amino acids. CDR3 in amino acids: CASSLRVTSTEAFF. In nucleotides, the CDR3 is TGCGCCAGCAGCCTCCGGGTTACGAGCACTGAAGCTTTCTTT.

The rearrangement uses TRBV6-1 and TRBJ2-7; unclear D gene. The CDR3 is 13 residues long. The V gene lost 7 bases and the J gene lost 3 bases, with 13 bases spanning the gap. Germline V gene data show CDR1 as MNHNS and CDR2 as SASEGT. Written as DNA, the CDR3 is TGTGCCAGCATAGGTATGAACCACTACGAGCAGTACTTC. This translates into CASIGMNHYEQYF.

The CDR3 nucleotides are TGTGCCAGCAGCGAAAAGGACTGGTACCAAGAGACCCAGTACTTC. It codes for CASSEKDWYQETQYF. The gene calls are TRBV7-3 and TRBJ2-5; tentative D call: TRBD2 (5 bases). Trimming removed 5 bases at V and 0 bases at J, with 13 bases between. Germline assignment: CDR1 SGHTA and CDR2 FQGTGA. The CDR3 spans 15 residues.

The chain links TRBV12-5 to TRBJ2-5; weak D call: TRBD1 (6 bases). CDR1 LGHNT and CDR2 FRNRAP come from the germline V gene. V lost 6 bases to trimming and J lost 2 bases, with 10 bases between them. The length of the CDR3 is 13 residues. CDR3: CASGRTVQETQYF. As DNA, the CDR3 is TGTGCTAGTGGCCGGACAGTGCAAGAGACCCAGTACTTC.

The chain is built from TRBV10-3 and TRBJ1-5, with a tentative D call TRBD1 (5 bases). The length of the CDR3 is 16 residues. From germline, CDR1 is ENHRY and CDR2 SYGVKD. V was clipped by 0 bases and J by 6 bases, with 15 bases between them. In DNA form, the CDR3 reads TGTGCCATCAGTGAGTCAGGGTTTCAGGGCACTCAGCCCCAGCATTTT. Its translation: CAISESGFQGTQPQHF.

J is TRBJ1-5 and V is TRBV27; 9 bases are a match to TRBD1. The trim removed 5 bases at V and 4 bases at J, leaving 6 bases unmatched. Germline CDR1 is MNHEY and CDR2 is SMNVEV (reference sequence). This CDR3 has 15 amino acids. The CDR3 coding sequence is TGTGCCAGCAGTCCTGGGACAGGGTATAATCAGCCCCAGCATTTT. Its protein product is CASSPGTGYNQPQHF.

This clone is judged medium-sized. The chain couples TRBV7-9 to TRBJ1-1; the D gene is possibly TRBD1 (5 bases). The CDR3 is 14 residues long. The germline V gene encodes CDR1 SEHNR and CDR2 FQNEAQ (reference sequence). With 3 bases removed from V and 4 bases from J, the gap between germline ends came to 12 bases. The chain's CDR3 is CASSLGGAVTEAFF. The CDR3 DNA is TGTGCCAGCAGCTTGGGAGGGGCCGTCACTGAAGCTTTCTTT.

This clone appeared once. The V gene is TRBV5-6, the J gene TRBJ1-1; D may be TRBD1 (5 bases). The V gene's germline CDR1 is SGHDT and CDR2 YYEEEE. The CDR3 is 14 residues long. Trimming left V 4 bases short and J 1 base short, with 11 bases between. The DNA of the CDR3 is TGTGCCAGCAGCATCTCCGACAGGAACACTGAAGCTTTCTTT. It encodes CASSISDRNTEAFF.

The chain combines TRBV10-1 with TRBJ1-1; tentative D call: TRBD1 (6 bases). Trimming cost V 4 bases and J 8 bases, with 14 bases left between them. Looked up from germline, CDR1 is WNHNN and CDR2 is SYGVQD (reference sequence). The CDR3 has 13 residues. CDR3: CASSAGTWGEAFF. The CDR3 nucleotides read TGCGCCAGCAGTGCCGGGACATGGGGAGAAGCTTTCTTT.

This clone appeared once. This sequence joins TRBV6-6 and TRBJ1-2; no clear D gene. V was shortened by 0 bases and J by 7 bases, with 9 bases between the two germline ends. This CDR3 region has 13 residues. CDR1 is MNHNY and CDR2 is SVGAGI in the germline V gene (reference sequence). Here the CDR3 reads CASSYSIDVGYTF. CDR3 bases: TGTGCCAGCAGTTACTCGATAGATGTTGGCTACACCTTC.

This chain links TRBV10-3 with TRBJ2-7; 7 nucleotides agree with TRBD2. Germline-derived CDR1 and CDR2 are ENHRY and SYGVKD. The V and J ends lost 0 bases and 1 base, in that order; junction bases with no gene match: 3. This CDR3 has 15 amino acids. CDR3 protein: CAISESAGESYEQYF. CDR3 in DNA: TGTGCCATCAGTGAGTCGGCGGGAGAATCCTACGAGCAGTACTTC.

This rearrangement joins TRBV7-9 to TRBJ2-5; D unresolved. CDR1 is SEHNR, CDR2 FQNEAQ, per germline (reference sequence). V shed 5 bases and J shed 5 bases, with 12 bases lying between them. This CDR3 region has 13 residues. The CDR3 loop is CASSPLVGETQYF. DNA for the CDR3: TGTGCCAGCAGCCCCCTAGTAGGTGAGACCCAGTACTTC.

The chain uses TRBV15 and TRBJ2-2; 7 nucleotides line up with TRBD1. The V segment lost 1 base and the J segment 2 bases; nucleotides outside the gene matches: 1. Germline V CDR1 and CDR2: LNHNV, YYDKDF (reference sequence). CDR3 size: 15 residues. DNA for the CDR3: TGTGCCACCAGCAGAGGGACAGGCAACACCGGGGAGCTGTTTTTT. Amino acids: CATSRGTGNTGELFF.

This clone was detected a few times. The chain has TRBV5-1 and TRBJ1-6, with D tentatively TRBD1 (6 bases). The CDR3 contains 14 residues. From germline, CDR1 is SGHRS and CDR2 YFSETQ. Trimming removed 4 bases at V and 4 bases at J, with 9 bases between. The CDR3 coding sequence is TGCGCCAGCAGCGAGACAGGTTATAATTCACCCCTCCACTTT. Its translation is CASSETGYNSPLHF.

The chain employs TRBV2 and TRBJ2-1; D gene unclear. Germline CDR1 reads SNHLY; CDR2 reads FYNNEI. The CDR3 runs to 13 residues. The V and J ends lost 4 bases and 7 bases respectively, with 11 bases between them. CDR3 loop: CASSAYEGNEQFF. The CDR3 DNA is TGTGCCAGCAGTGCTTATGAAGGGAATGAGCAGTTCTTC.

This chain uses TRBV6-1 with TRBJ2-3, with D possibly called TRBD1 or TRBD2 (5 bases each). The ends were cut back, 5 bases at V and 6 bases at J, with 9 bases in the middle. The CDR3 contains 12 residues. Germline V gene lookup returns CDR1 MNHNS and CDR2 SASEGT. In DNA, the CDR3 is TGTGCCAGCAGTAGTTGGGGGGATACGCAGTATTTT. Its translation: CASSSWGDTQYF.

This chain uses TRBV7-2 with TRBJ2-1; 13 positions agree with TRBD2. The V gene end was trimmed by 5 bases and the J gene end by 6 bases; junction bases not matched to a gene: 4. The CDR3 loop spans 15 amino acids. Germline values: CDR1 SGHTA, CDR2 FQGNSA. DNA of the CDR3: TGTGCCAGCAGCCTGACTAGCGGGAGGTTCAATGAGCAGTTCTTC. Its translation is CASSLTSGRFNEQFF.

This chain connects TRBV10-1 to TRBJ2-7; D call uncertain. V lost 8 bases and J lost 2, with 7 bases in between. CDR1 WNHNN and CDR2 SYGVQD come from the germline V gene (reference sequence). This CDR3 has 11 amino acids. The CDR3 nucleotides read TGCGCCAGCGGCGATGCCTACGAGCAGTACTTC. This translates into CASGDAYEQYF.

The chain joins TRBV14 to TRBJ2-1; no clear D. From germline, CDR1 is SGHDN and CDR2 FVKESK. V lost 1 base, J lost 2 bases, and 9 bases lay in between. This CDR3 is built from 15 residues. CDR3 loop: CASSQGGPPYNEQFF. The DNA for the CDR3 is TGTGCCAGCAGCCAAGGGGGTCCACCCTACAATGAGCAGTTCTTC.

The J gene is TRBJ2-6, the V gene TRBV27, with a possible D match to TRBD2 (5 bases). The CDR3 covers 15 residues. Germline assignment: CDR1 MNHEY and CDR2 SMNVEV (reference sequence). V gave up 1 base and J gave up 3 bases, with 7 bases separating them. CDR3 in DNA: TGTGCCAGCAGTTTATACGGGGTTGGGGCCAACGTCCTGACTTTC. It codes for CASSLYGVGANVLTF.